Shown below are 19 T cell receptor beta chains from a single sample sequenced in a study of blood T cell repertoires in COVID-19 (dated by TCRdb to about 2020). Library method: the immunoSEQ multiplex PCR assay. The table was pulled from immuneACCESS by TCRdb, which kept in-frame rearrangements only. Such tables lose some clones; where checked, under half of the loss comes from unresolved V genes, and the rest has no known cause. The sample table lists around 68,000 clones, around 80% of them with a count of one. The ten largest clones capture roughly 10% of the sample. The material sequenced was peripheral blood. The receptors stem from a woman aged 50 to 60 with acute or convalescent COVID-19.

In this sample, this clone turned up a few times. The chain has TRBV6-2 or TRBV6-3 and TRBJ1-5, with D perhaps TRBD1 (6 bases). V was trimmed by 4 bases and J by 6 bases, leaving 13 bases between them. Germline V lookup: CDR1 MNHEY, CDR2 SVGEGT. The CDR3 totals 14 residues. CDR3 sequence reads: CASSSSQGSQPQHF. The CDR3 DNA follows: TGTGCCAGCAGTTCATCACAGGGCAGTCAGCCCCAGCATTTT.

This chain links TRBV10-3 with TRBJ1-1; D gene uncertain. The germline V and J ends were trimmed by 2 bases and 0 bases, with 4 bases remaining between them. Looked up from germline, CDR1 is ENHRY and CDR2 is SYGVKD. This CDR3 region has 13 residues. The CDR3 loop reads CAISEQMNTEAFF. CDR3 bases: TGTGCCATCAGTGAGCAGATGAACACTGAAGCTTTCTTT.

In this sample, this clone turned up once. The chain employs TRBV2 and TRBJ1-6, with D tentatively TRBD1 (6 bases). The germline V gene encodes CDR1 SNHLY and CDR2 FYNNEI. Trimming removed 6 bases at V and 7 bases at J, with 10 bases between. CDR3 length: 13 residues. The CDR3 loop is CASRPGENSPLHF. CDR3 nucleotides: TGTGCCAGCAGACCAGGGGAGAATTCACCCCTCCACTTT.

The rearrangement joins TRBV4-2 to TRBJ2-3; 10 nucleotides line up with TRBD2. This CDR3 has 17 amino acids. Germline-derived CDR1 and CDR2 are LGHNA and YNFKEQ. V trimming: 0 bases; J trimming: 5 bases; junction bases outside the gene matches: 8. DNA for the CDR3: TGTGCCAGCAGCCAAGATCCGCTAGCGGGAGTGGGAGATACGCAGTATTTT. Amino acids: CASSQDPLAGVGDTQYF.

J is TRBJ1-4 and V is TRBV7-9, with 7 bases identical to TRBD1. Germline lookup yields CDR1 SEHNR and CDR2 FQNEAQ (reference sequence). The CDR3 covers 16 residues. Unmatched junction bases numbered 13, after V lost 6 bases and J lost 6 bases. CDR3 bases: TGTGCCAGCAGTCGAAACCTCGGGACAGCAGATGAAAAACTGTTTTTT. This sequence encodes CASSRNLGTADEKLFF.

This clone was detected once. The V and J genes are TRBV4-2 and TRBJ2-2; 10 bases agree with TRBD2. Germline loops: CDR1 LGHNA, CDR2 YNFKEQ. The CDR3 has 16 residues. With V trimmed by 6 bases and J by 1 base, 5 bases remained unmatched. The DNA for the CDR3 is TGTGCCAGCAGTCCCCGGACTAGCGGGAACACCGGGGAGCTGTTTTTT. It codes for CASSPRTSGNTGELFF.

The J gene is TRBJ1-6, the V gene TRBV6-1; 9 nucleotides agree with TRBD1. CDR3 size: 17 residues. The J segment lost 6 bases and the V segment lost 4 bases, leaving 10 bases of the junction unmatched. CDR1 and CDR2 (germline): MNHNS, SASEGT. Here the CDR3 DNA reads TGTGCCAGCAGTGGACGGACAGGGGTTTTTGGTAATTCACCCCTCCACTTT. This gives the protein CASSGRTGVFGNSPLHF.

The CDR3 bases are TGTGCCATCAGTCCGGACAGGCATAATCAGCCCCAGCATTTT. Its protein is CAISPDRHNQPQHF. This chain connects TRBV10-3 to TRBJ1-5, with TRBD1 matching over 7 bases. The CDR3 contains 14 residues. Germline V gene data show CDR1 as ENHRY and CDR2 as SYGVKD. J gave up 4 bases and V 5 bases, and 5 bases lay outside the gene matches.

This chain links TRBV19 with TRBJ1-6, with D unresolved. Trimming stripped 5 bases from V and 5 bases from J, with 7 bases between. This CDR3 is built from 13 residues. CDR1 is LNHDA, CDR2 SQIVND, per germline (reference sequence). The CDR3 DNA sequence: TGTGCCAGTAGTTTGCGGAATAATTCACCCCTCCACTTT. It yields the protein CASSLRNNSPLHF. Combining the CDR3 with reference TRBV19 and TRBJ1-6 gives the whole variable domain DGGITQSPKYLFRKEGQNVTLSCEQNLNHDAMYWYRQDPGQGLRLIYYSQIVNDFQKGDIAEGYSVSREKKESFPLTVTSAQKNPTAFYLCASSLRNNSPLHFGNGTRLTVT.

This chain joins TRBV19 and TRBJ1-2, with no clear D. Trimming pared 6 bases from V and 8 bases from J, leaving 10 bases between. Germline-derived CDR1 and CDR2 are LNHDA and SQIVND (reference sequence). This CDR3 comprises 11 residues. DNA for the CDR3: TGTGCCAGTAGCGACATTCGGGGCTACACCTTC. Amino acid sequence: CASSDIRGYTF.

The chain is built from TRBV28 and TRBJ1-2; 8 bases agree with TRBD1. The CDR3 runs to 12 residues. Germline V CDR1 and CDR2: MDHEN, SYDVKM. V shed 5 bases and J 8 bases; nucleotides not matched to a gene: 4. The CDR3 DNA sequence: TGTGCCAGCAGTCAGACAGGGGCCGGCTACACCTTC. Translated: CASSQTGAGYTF.

The DNA for the CDR3 is TGCGCCAGCAGCCCCAGAGGACAGGGGGCTGCCACCGGGGAGCTGTTTTTT. As protein: CASSPRGQGAATGELFF. The chain joins TRBV5-1 to TRBJ2-2; 11 nucleotides agree with TRBD1. The junction had 9 bases not matched to a gene; V was cut back by 4 bases and J by 4 bases. The CDR3 extends over 17 amino acids. Germline V gene sequence: CDR1 SGHRS, CDR2 YFSETQ.

This clone has only one observation. This chain uses TRBV29-1 with TRBJ2-7, with D possibly being TRBD2 (6 bases). The V end lost 5 bases, the J end lost 0 bases, and 14 bases lay between the germline ends. The CDR3 totals 14 residues. Germline assignment: CDR1 SQVTM and CDR2 ANQGSEA. CDR3 amino acids: CSVMAGTGSYEQYF. As DNA, the CDR3 is TGCAGCGTTATGGCCGGGACTGGCTCCTACGAGCAGTACTTC.

This chain's CDR3 is CSGQDFRTEAFF. DNA for the CDR3: TGCAGCGGTCAAGATTTCCGCACTGAAGCTTTCTTT. The chain joins TRBV29-1 to TRBJ1-1; D gene uncertain. The CDR3 loop spans 12 amino acids. The germline CDR1 and CDR2 sequences are SQVTM and ANQGSEA. Trimming removed 7 bases at V and 4 bases at J, with 13 bases between.

V is TRBV5-1 and J is TRBJ2-7; TRBD1 agrees at 11 bases. Per germline, CDR1 SGHRS and CDR2 YFSETQ. The CDR3 length is 13 residues. After removal of 2 bases from V and 6 bases from J, the junction contained 1 base not matched to a gene. CDR3 DNA sequence: TGCGCCAGCAGCTTAGGACAGGGGGCCGAGCAGTACTTC. It encodes CASSLGQGAEQYF.

The V gene is TRBV7-6, the J gene TRBJ2-2; TRBD1 aligns across 9 bases. With 4 bases clipped from V and 5 bases from J, the junction kept 14 bases outside the gene matches. Germline V gene sequence: CDR1 SGHVS, CDR2 FNYEAQ. The CDR3 sequence is 18 residues long. The CDR3 DNA follows: TGTGCCAGCAGCTCCTCAACGGTGGGACAGGGAGCTACCGGGGAGCTGTTTTTT. It codes for CASSSSTVGQGATGELFF.

The chain links TRBV5-1 to TRBJ2-7; 7 bases map to TRBD1. The CDR3 extends over 14 amino acids. Germline CDR1 and CDR2: SGHRS and YFSETQ. The V and J ends lost 0 bases and 4 bases, in that order; junction bases with no gene match: 4. CDR3 sequence reads: CASSLVTGPYEQYF. DNA for the CDR3: TGCGCCAGCAGCTTGGTGACAGGGCCATACGAGCAGTACTTC.

The chain is built from TRBV2 and TRBJ2-5, with 8 bases identical to TRBD1. Trimming cost V 8 bases and J 5 bases; bases outside gene matches: 7. This CDR3 region has 13 residues. Germline CDR1 is SNHLY and CDR2 is FYNNEI. The DNA for the CDR3 is TGTGCCAGCGGACAGGGCTTGGGCGAGACCCAGTACTTC. It encodes CASGQGLGETQYF.

The V call is TRBV4-2, the J call TRBJ1-2; 8 bases line up with TRBD1. CDR1 LGHNA and CDR2 YNFKEQ come from the germline V gene. With 1 base clipped from V and 3 bases from J, the junction kept 4 bases outside the gene matches. CDR3 length: 15 amino acids. The CDR3 region is CASSQGAGGDYGYTF. The CDR3 DNA is TGTGCCAGCAGCCAAGGGGCAGGGGGCGACTATGGCTACACCTTC.